This entry describes one TCR beta chain. Regulatory T cells were sorted as CD4+CD25hiCD127low/negative cells. This CDR3 is built from 13 residues. Germline CDR1 is SGHTA and CDR2 is FQGNSA. Trimming stripped 1 base from V and 4 bases from J, with 8 bases between. This record comes from a study of B cell selection in AIRE deficiency. Only in-frame clones appear in the TCRdb table, and some are missing; sequencing was by immunoSEQ multiplex PCR. The top ten clones hold 1.5% to 2.5% of a sample with about 21,000 clones, about 95% of them seen once. Material for sequencing was Tregs sorted from PBMCs. The TCR sequence derives from a human donor with AIRE deficiency. The chain combines TRBV7-2 with TRBJ2-7; no clear D. This chain's CDR3 is CASSLGTAYEQYF. The CDR3, as DNA: TGTGCCAGCAGCTTAGGTACGGCGTACGAGCAGTACTTC.